The next 26 T cell receptor beta chains were all read from a single sample in a study of chemoradiotherapy in HPV16-positive cancers. The table came from immunoSEQ multiplex PCR; TCRdb's copy has only in-frame clones and leaves some out. The sample yields about 53,000 clones, under 95% seen once. The material was blood, obtained from a patient who underwent chemoradiotherapy. Source of these receptors: a human donor with HPV-associated anogenital cancer.

The chain carries TRBV7-2 and TRBJ1-5, with 8 bases fitting TRBD1. The CDR3 spans 17 residues. V gave up 5 bases and J gave up 6 bases; unmatched junction bases: 15. Germline V CDR1 and CDR2: SGHTA, FQGNSA. The CDR3 spells CASSPHSPGGGGQPQHF. The DNA for the CDR3 is TGTGCCAGCAGCCCACACTCCCCAGGGGGCGGCGGTCAGCCCCAGCATTTT.

The rearrangement uses TRBV5-1 and TRBJ2-1; D perhaps matches TRBD1 (7 bases). CDR3 length equals 14 residues. Germline V gene lookup returns CDR1 SGHRS and CDR2 YFSETQ. Trimming took 0 bases from V and 8 from J, leaving 12 bases between them. CDR3 in DNA: TGCGCCAGCAGCTTGGAAGGCAGGGGGGATGAGCAGTTCTTC. Encoded protein: CASSLEGRGDEQFF.

In regard to this clone: At one of its ends the junction is not consistent with the germline gene, which may arise from a read error. The identical CDR3 is also encoded by other nucleotide sequences in the sample. This chain links TRBV19 with TRBJ1-2; D is unresolved. CDR1 is LNHDA and CDR2 is SQIVND in the germline V gene (reference sequence). The CDR3 is made up of 15 amino acids. The CDR3 DNA sequence: TGCGCCAGTAAGACTCCGTACGGGCCTGACTATGGCTACACCTTC. The encoded protein is CASKTPYGPDYGYTF.

CDR3 nucleotide sequence: TGTGCCAGCAGCGGTACAGGGGGCGCTTTTCTCAATGAGCAGTTCTTC. As protein: CASSGTGGAFLNEQFF. This chain links TRBV9 with TRBJ2-1, with 9 nucleotides matching TRBD1. CDR3 length equals 16 residues. Trimming removed 3 bases from V and 6 bases from J; junction bases left unmatched: 10. CDR1 and CDR2 (germline): SGDLS, YYNGEE. The full variable domain, with the rest looked up from reference TRBV9 and TRBJ2-1, is DSGVTQTPKHLITATGQRVTLRCSPRSGDLSVYWYQQSLDQGLQFLIQYYNGEERAKGNILERFSAQQFPDLHSELNLSSLELGDSALYFCASSGTGGAFLNEQFFGPGTRLTVL.

This rearrangement joins TRBV30 to TRBJ1-2, with D perhaps TRBD1 (5 bases). The CDR3 contains 13 residues. Germline V gives CDR1 GTSNPN, CDR2 SVGIG (reference sequence). V gave up 3 bases and J gave up 4 bases, with 12 bases separating them. In nucleotides, the CDR3 is TGTGCCTGGAGCCCAGGGATTTTCTATGGCTACACCTTC. This translates into CAWSPGIFYGYTF.

V is TRBV5-1 and J is TRBJ1-1; 8 bases map to TRBD1. V was pared by 4 bases and J by 1 base, with 6 bases of the junction left unmatched. Germline loops: CDR1 SGHRS, CDR2 YFSETQ. CDR3 size: 15 residues. Here the CDR3 reads CASSPQGQENTEAFF. As DNA, the CDR3 is TGCGCCAGCAGCCCCCAGGGACAGGAGAACACTGAAGCTTTCTTT.

This clone is a singleton in its sample. The CDR3 region has the DNA TGTGCCAGCAGCTTAATCAAAAATACTGAAGCTTTCTTT. Its translation is CASSLIKNTEAFF. V is TRBV7-3 and J is TRBJ1-1, with no clear D. The V end was cut by 1 base, the J end by 5 bases, with 8 bases between. This CDR3 has 13 residues. Germline CDR1 reads SGHTA; CDR2 reads FQGTGA.

The chain employs TRBV6-5 and TRBJ1-2; D not certain. The CDR3 covers 13 residues. The germline gives CDR1 MNHEY, CDR2 SVGAGI. Trimming cost V 0 bases and J 6 bases, with 8 bases left between them. Written as DNA, the CDR3 is TGTGCCAGCAGTTACTCTGGTACCCATGGCTACACCTTC. Residues: CASSYSGTHGYTF.

The J gene is TRBJ2-1, the V gene TRBV7-2, with D perhaps being TRBD1 or TRBD2 (6 bases each). V was cut by 1 base and J by 6 bases, with 16 bases left in between. Germline V lookup: CDR1 SGHTA, CDR2 FQGNSA. This CDR3 is built from 16 residues. The CDR3 region has the DNA TGTGCCAGCAGCTTAGGGATGGGGGGCTCATCCAATGAGCAGTTCTTC. The encoded protein is CASSLGMGGSSNEQFF. The full variable domain, in which reference TRBV7-2 and TRBJ2-1 provide the parts outside the CDR3, is GAGVSQSPSNKVTEKGKDVELRCDPISGHTALYWYRQSLGQGLEFLIYFQGNSAPDKSGLPSDRFSAERTGGSVSTLTIQRTQQEDSAVYLCASSLGMGGSSNEQFFGPGTRLTVL.

This chain links TRBV9 with TRBJ2-1; 7 bases are a match to TRBD2. This CDR3 has 15 residues. In germline, CDR1 is SGDLS, CDR2 YYNGEE. Germline trimming cut 3 bases from V and 5 bases from J; bases unmatched to any gene: 8. CDR3 loop: CASSEEPSGHNEQFF. CDR3 bases: TGTGCCAGCAGCGAGGAGCCTAGCGGCCACAATGAGCAGTTCTTC.

The chain has TRBV6-5 and TRBJ2-7; 9 nucleotides agree with TRBD2. Germline V gene lookup returns CDR1 MNHEY and CDR2 SVGAGI. CDR3 length: 15 residues. V was clipped by 2 bases and J by 1 base; unmatched bases: 3. The DNA of the CDR3 is TGTGCCAGCAGTTACGGGCTAGCGGGGTCCTACGAGCAGTACTTC. Translating gives CASSYGLAGSYEQYF.

V usage is TRBV4-3 and J usage is TRBJ2-3; a weak D match, TRBD2 (5 bases). CDR1 and CDR2 from the germline V gene are LGHNA and YSLEER. This CDR3 spans 17 amino acids. V lost 0 bases and J lost 2, with 15 bases in between. This chain's CDR3 is CASSQESSQRYTDTQYF. CDR3 nucleotides: TGCGCCAGCAGCCAAGAGTCCTCCCAGCGGTACACAGATACGCAGTATTTT.

In this sample, this clone turned up once. The rearrangement links TRBV7-2 to TRBJ2-2; the D gene is possibly TRBD2 (6 bases). Germline V gene data show CDR1 as SGHTA and CDR2 as FQGNSA. The length of the CDR3 is 16 residues. Trimming left V 6 bases short and J 1 base short, with 15 bases between. The CDR3 DNA is TGTGCCAGCAGACCTCCGGGACTCCAGAACACCGGGGAGCTGTTTTTT. Translating gives CASRPPGLQNTGELFF.

This clone was seen only once. The chain uses TRBV4-3 and TRBJ1-1, with 7 nucleotides matching TRBD1. This CDR3 spans 13 amino acids. After removal of 5 bases from V and 4 bases from J, the junction contained 4 bases not matched to a gene. Germline V gives CDR1 LGHNA, CDR2 YSLEER. The DNA for the CDR3 is TGCGCCAGCAGCTCAGGGGGGCGCACTGAAGCTTTCTTT. As protein: CASSSGGRTEAFF.

This chain uses TRBV30 with TRBJ1-6; 8 bases align to TRBD1. Germline V gene sequence: CDR1 GTSNPN, CDR2 SVGIG (reference sequence). The trim removed 0 bases at V and 10 bases at J, leaving 5 bases unmatched. The CDR3 is made up of 14 amino acids. This CDR3 is CAWSVGTGGSPLHF. CDR3 DNA sequence: TGTGCCTGGAGTGTAGGGACAGGAGGCTCACCCCTCCACTTT.

This sequence joins TRBV14 and TRBJ2-7; D is unresolved. CDR1 SGHDN and CDR2 FVKESK come from the germline V gene. Trimming shortened V by 3 bases and J by 4 bases, and 13 bases separated the two germline ends. The CDR3 is 14 amino acids. CDR3 DNA sequence: TGTGCCAGCAGCCACGTTCTCTTCTCTTACGAGCAGTACTTC. It specifies CASSHVLFSYEQYF.

The CDR3 reads CASSEGIWGTEAFF. In nucleotides, the CDR3 is TGTGCCAGCAGTGAAGGGATATGGGGCACTGAAGCTTTCTTT. The chain links TRBV6-1 to TRBJ1-1; no clear D gene. The germline V gene encodes CDR1 MNHNS and CDR2 SASEGT. The CDR3 is 14 residues long. V was cut by 1 base and J by 4 bases, with 10 bases left in between.

This clone has only one observation. The chain links TRBV11-2 to TRBJ2-7; 8 positions match TRBD2. Looked up from germline, CDR1 is SGHAT and CDR2 is FQNNGV. This CDR3 has 12 residues. V lost 6 bases and J lost 12; bases outside the gene matches: 10. The CDR3 bases are TGTGCCAGCAGTTTGACGGGGGGGAATGCGTACTTC. Amino acids: CASSLTGGNAYF.

The chain couples TRBV7-6 to TRBJ2-3, with TRBD2 identical over 8 bases. Germline CDR1 and CDR2: SGHVS and FNYEAQ. V shed 0 bases, J shed 4 bases, and the junction held 12 bases outside the gene matches. The CDR3 loop spans 18 amino acids. CDR3 protein: CASSLAPPVGGAADTQYF. The DNA for the CDR3 is TGTGCCAGCAGCTTAGCACCCCCGGTCGGGGGGGCCGCAGATACGCAGTATTTT.

The V and J genes are TRBV7-2 and TRBJ2-2; unclear D gene. In germline, CDR1 is SGHTA, CDR2 FQGNSA. There are 16 residues in the CDR3. The V end was cut by 1 base, the J end by 0 bases, with 9 bases between. The CDR3 DNA reads as TGTGCCAGCAGCTTAGTACAGCCCGCGAACACCGGGGAGCTGTTTTTT. The encoded protein is CASSLVQPANTGELFF. The variable domain in full, with the rest retrieved from reference TRBV7-2 and TRBJ2-2, is GAGVSQSPSNKVTEKGKDVELRCDPISGHTALYWYRQSLGQGLEFLIYFQGNSAPDKSGLPSDRFSAERTGGSVSTLTIQRTQQEDSAVYLCASSLVQPANTGELFFGEGSRLTVL.

The chain employs TRBV19 and TRBJ2-3; TRBD2 agrees at 8 bases. The V gene's germline CDR1 is LNHDA and CDR2 SQIVND (reference sequence). CDR3 size: 17 residues. The V gene end was trimmed by 2 bases and the J gene end by 3 bases; junction bases not matched to a gene: 10. The CDR3 spells CASSITSRSGSTDTQYF. The CDR3 bases are TGTGCCAGTAGTATAACGTCCCGGAGCGGGAGTACAGATACGCAGTATTTT.

This rearrangement joins TRBV27 to TRBJ1-4; TRBD1 matches 9 bases. The CDR3 spans 13 residues. V lost 8 bases and J lost 12; bases outside the gene matches: 10. Germline V gene data show CDR1 as MNHEY and CDR2 as SMNVEV (reference sequence). CDR3 bases: TGTGCCAGCGGATACAGGGGGCTGGAGGAACTGTTTTTT. Translation gives CASGYRGLEELFF.

V gene TRBV30 combines with J gene TRBJ1-2; D is possibly TRBD1 (6 bases). Germline CDR1 GTSNPN, CDR2 SVGIG (reference sequence). This CDR3 spans 13 amino acids. This CDR3 is CTLEKEQGYGYTF. The CDR3 DNA reads as TGTACCTTGGAAAAGGAACAGGGCTATGGCTACACCTTC.

The chain employs TRBV10-3 and TRBJ2-7; 9 bases fit TRBD1. CDR3 size: 14 residues. Unmatched junction bases numbered 5, after V lost 6 bases and J lost 2 bases. Germline V gives CDR1 ENHRY, CDR2 SYGVKD. In DNA, the CDR3 is TGTGCCATCAGGGAGGGACAGGGTACCTACGAGCAGTACTTC. Its translation is CAIREGQGTYEQYF.

The chain is built from TRBV25-1 and TRBJ1-1; no firm D call. Trimming shortened V by 1 base and J by 4 bases, and 7 bases separated the two germline ends. Germline CDR1 MGHDK, CDR2 SYGVNS. This CDR3 has 13 residues. As DNA, the CDR3 is TGTGCCAGCAGTGAATCATCAGGCACTGAAGCTTTCTTT. It is translated as CASSESSGTEAFF.

The chain recombines TRBV4-2 with TRBJ2-5; TRBD2 aligns across 15 bases. The V gene's germline CDR1 is LGHNA and CDR2 YNFKEQ. The CDR3 runs to 17 residues. Trimming took 1 base from V and 0 from J; bases not matched to a gene: 0. The CDR3 coding sequence is TGTGCCAGCAGCCAAGGGACTAGCGGGGGGGACCAAGAGACCCAGTACTTC. Its protein is CASSQGTSGGDQETQYF.